The 2 T cell receptor beta chains listed next were all sequenced from one sample in a study of CD4 T cell repertoires in COVID-19. Sequenced by immunoSEQ multiplex PCR; TCRdb stores in-frame clones only, minus some. The sample yields approximately 75,000 clones, 83% seen once. Sequencing used CD4+ T cells from peripheral blood, obtained after recovery from COVID-19. These receptors originate from a human donor who had COVID-19.

The V and J genes are TRBV19 and TRBJ2-1; perhaps TRBD1 as D (6 bases). Trimming shortened V by 4 bases and J by 8 bases, and 18 bases separated the two germline ends. In germline, CDR1 is LNHDA, CDR2 SQIVND (reference sequence). The CDR3 spans 15 residues. The CDR3 coding sequence is TGTGCCAGTAGTAGAAGTGACACAGGGTCGGATGAGCAGTTCTTC. Protein product: CASSRSDTGSDEQFF.

The V gene is TRBV29-1, the J gene TRBJ2-4, with unresolved D. CDR3 length equals 14 residues. Germline assignment: CDR1 SQVTM and CDR2 ANQGSEA. Trimming shortened V by 2 bases and J by 9 bases, and 17 bases separated the two germline ends. Here the CDR3 reads CSVEYPPRSGIQYF. DNA for the CDR3: TGCAGCGTTGAATACCCCCCTAGATCAGGCATTCAGTACTTC.